Shown below are 8 T cell receptor beta chains from a single sample sequenced in a study of OX40 agonist ivuxolimab in advanced cancers. Sequencing was performed with immunoSEQ multiplex PCR; in TCRdb, only in-frame clones are kept and a portion is missing. The sample lists 15,000 or so clones, around 77% seen once, with 25% to 35% in the top ten. The sequencing here drew on CD4+ or CD8+ T cells sorted from blood, taken in a trial of the OX40 agonist ivuxolimab. These receptors came from an adult with an advanced solid tumor such as melanoma, head and neck, liver or kidney cancer.

The chain joins TRBV4-2 to TRBJ2-2, with TRBD2 as a possible D gene (6 bases). Per germline, CDR1 LGHNA and CDR2 YNFKEQ. V was shortened by 0 bases and J by 5 bases, with 13 bases between the two germline ends. CDR3 length equals 16 residues. The CDR3 DNA sequence: TGTGCCAGCAGCCAAGATGACACCCGGGGGACCGGGGAGCTGTTTTTT. Residues: CASSQDDTRGTGELFF.

The chain uses TRBV2 and TRBJ2-1; the match to TRBD2 covers 15 bases. This CDR3 has 18 residues. With V trimmed by 6 bases and J by 2 bases, 8 bases remained unmatched. Germline CDR1 is SNHLY and CDR2 is FYNNEI. CDR3 bases: TGTGCCAGCAGCACCGGGACTAGCGGGAGGTTGGCCTACAATGAGCAGTTCTTC. Encoded protein: CASSTGTSGRLAYNEQFF.

V is TRBV7-9 and J is TRBJ2-3; D gene ambiguous. CDR1 and CDR2 (germline): SEHNR, FQNEAQ (reference sequence). Trimming left V 3 bases short and J 6 bases short, with 7 bases between. This CDR3 contains 12 residues. The chain's CDR3 is CASSFAGDTQYF. For the CDR3, the DNA is TGTGCCAGCAGCTTCGCAGGCGATACGCAGTATTTT. Full variable domain (remainder filled in from reference TRBV7-9 and TRBJ2-3): DTGVSQNPRHKITKRGQNVTFRCDPISEHNRLYWYRQTLGQGPEFLTYFQNEAQLEKSRLLSDRFSAERPKGSFSTLEIQRTEQGDSAMYLCASSFAGDTQYFGPGTRLTVL.

The chain joins TRBV7-9 to TRBJ1-1; TRBD1 matches 8 bases. The junction had 6 bases not matched to a gene; V was cut back by 5 bases and J by 4 bases. Germline V lookup: CDR1 SEHNR, CDR2 FQNEAQ (reference sequence). CDR3 length: 14 amino acids. For the CDR3, the DNA is TGTGCCAGCAGCCCAGGGGGCGAAGGCACTGAAGCTTTCTTT. Amino acids: CASSPGGEGTEAFF.

On this clone: This CDR3 is also generated by other DNA sequences in the sample. This chain connects TRBV11-2 to TRBJ2-2, with 7 bases fitting TRBD1. After removal of 3 bases from V and 1 base from J, the junction contained 5 bases not matched to a gene. This CDR3 is 16 amino acids long. The germline CDR1 and CDR2 sequences are SGHAT and FQNNGV. CDR3 region: CASSLERTGNTGELFF. CDR3 bases: TGTGCCAGCAGCTTGGAGAGGACAGGGAACACCGGGGAGCTGTTTTTT.

The chain links TRBV7-8 to TRBJ2-2; 8 positions agree with TRBD2. The junction had 19 bases not matched to a gene; V was cut back by 0 bases and J by 7 bases. Germline CDR1 and CDR2: SGHVS and FQNEAQ. The CDR3 extends over 20 amino acids. The CDR3 loop reads CASSLAAGVSGAPEGGELFF. The CDR3 nucleotides read TGTGCCAGCAGCTTAGCCGCAGGTGTTAGCGGGGCCCCTGAGGGCGGGGAGCTGTTTTTT.

The chain is built from TRBV6-1 and TRBJ2-1; TRBD1 agrees at 7 bases. The CDR3 runs to 14 residues. From germline, CDR1 is MNHNS and CDR2 SASEGT. Germline trimming cut 6 bases from V and 8 bases from J; bases unmatched to any gene: 10. The CDR3 DNA follows: TGTGCCAGCAGCCGGGGACAGCCTGGGGATGAGCAGTTCTTC. This encodes CASSRGQPGDEQFF.

V gene TRBV5-1 combines with J gene TRBJ2-7; TRBD1 agrees at 8 bases. With V trimmed by 4 bases and J by 5 bases, 2 bases remained unmatched. Looked up from germline, CDR1 is SGHRS and CDR2 is YFSETQ. The CDR3 is 12 residues long. CDR3 amino acids: CASSPTGDEQYF. In DNA, the CDR3 is TGCGCCAGCAGCCCGACAGGGGACGAGCAGTACTTC.